This TCR beta chain was retrieved from a study of blood T cell repertoires in COVID-19. Study as a whole: PBMCs, B-cell-depleted T cells, or T cells were the source of the cDNA or gDNA that made up the material.

Germline assignment: CDR1 SGHKS and CDR2 YYEKEE (reference sequence). Trimming took 4 bases from V and 0 from J, leaving 8 bases between them. The CDR3 runs to 14 residues. Assay used: immunoSEQ multiplex PCR; TCRdb lists only in-frame clones, some missing. The data contain 200,000 to 300,000 clones, more than 75% of them singletons. The TCR was taken from a woman in her 70s with active or convalescent COVID-19. Sequenced input: peripheral blood. This chain joins TRBV5-5 and TRBJ2-1, with D tentatively TRBD1 (5 bases). The CDR3 DNA follows: TGTGCCAGCAGCCACGACAGCTCCTACAATGAGCAGTTCTTC. It encodes CASSHDSSYNEQFF. The full variable domain, rest sourced from reference TRBV5-5 and TRBJ2-1, is DAGVTQSPTHLIKTRGQQVTLRCSPISGHKSVSWYQQVLGQGPQFIFQYYEKEERGRGNFPDRFSARQFPNYSSELNVNALLLGDSALYLCASSHDSSYNEQFFGPGTRLTVL.